This T cell receptor beta chain was captured in a study of blood T cell repertoires in COVID-19. Looking at the study overall: Both acute and convalescent COVID-19 samples were obtained from the United States, Italy and Spain. The analysed material was cDNA or gDNA that came from T cells, B-cell-depleted T cells, or PBMCs.

Seattle-derived patients entered the study during active infection and were followed longitudinally. This clone has only a few counts. One end of the junction fails to match germline, which may point to a read error. CDR3 length: 13 residues. Germline-derived CDR1 and CDR2 are SGHRS and YFSETQ. In the source study's methods: From reference gene primer amplification, estimates of nucleated cell counts were derived. Profiled with immunoSEQ multiplex PCR; TCRdb holds only in-frame clones, not every one. The D gene and trimming were derived from the DNA, and the V and J assignments and clone size from that table. The table lists some 260,000 clones, around 88% of them singletons.

The clonotype comes from a woman in her twenties or thirties with COVID-19, enrolled during active disease. Material for sequencing was peripheral blood. The chain combines TRBV5-1 with TRBJ2-7, with 7 bases matching TRBD1. The CDR3 spells CASSFSGTATLDF. Written as DNA, the CDR3 is TGCGCCAGCAGCTTCTCCGGGACAGCCACCTTGGACTTC.